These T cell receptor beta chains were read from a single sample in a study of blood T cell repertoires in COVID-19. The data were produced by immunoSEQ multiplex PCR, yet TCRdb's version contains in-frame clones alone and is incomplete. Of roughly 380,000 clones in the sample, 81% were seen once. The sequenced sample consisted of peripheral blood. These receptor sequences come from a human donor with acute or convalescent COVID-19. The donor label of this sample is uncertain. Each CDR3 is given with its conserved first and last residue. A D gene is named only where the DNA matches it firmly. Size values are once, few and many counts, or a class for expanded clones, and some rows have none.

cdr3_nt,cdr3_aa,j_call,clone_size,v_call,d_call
TGCAGCGTTGGAGGCCCCAGAAATGAAAAACTGTTTTTT,CSVGGPRNEKLFF,TRBJ1-4,few,TRBV29-1,NA
TGTGCCAGCAGCCGGGACAGGGTAACTGAAGCTTTCTTT,CASSRDRVTEAFF,TRBJ1-1,few,TRBV28,TRBD1
TGTGCCAGCAGCTTAGTTGGAGGGGCCCCGGGGGAGACCCAGTACTTC,CASSLVGGAPGETQYF,TRBJ2-5,NA,TRBV7-9,NA
TGCGCCAGCAGCTTCGACAGAGATAATTCACCCCTCCACTTT,CASSFDRDNSPLHF,TRBJ1-6,once,TRBV5-1,NA
TGTGCCAGCAGGGGGCCTGTCGGGGAGCTGTTTTTT,CASRGPVGELFF,TRBJ2-2,NA,TRBV12-3/TRBV12-4,NA
TGTGCCACCCATCCCGAGGCAGCCTACGAGCAGTACTTC,CATHPEAAYEQYF,TRBJ2-7,once,TRBV10-3,NA
TGTGCCAGCAGCAAAAGGGACAGGGCCTCCTACGAGCAGTACTTC,CASSKRDRASYEQYF,TRBJ2-7,NA,TRBV21-1,NA
TGTGCCAGCAGCTCCACCCATAGGACTAGCTGGGGTAATGAGCAGTTCTTC,CASSSTHRTSWGNEQFF,TRBJ2-1,few,TRBV7-9,TRBD2
TGTGCCAGCAGTGACGGCGGCCCGCAGTATTTT,CASSDGGPQYF,TRBJ2-3,NA,TRBV6-4,NA
TGTGCCAGTAGCACTGAAGGGGGACGCGAGCAGTACTTC,CASSTEGGREQYF,TRBJ2-7,once,TRBV19,NA
TGTGCCAGCAGTCGAACAGGGGGGGGAAGGGAAAAACTGTTTTTT,CASSRTGGGREKLFF,TRBJ1-4,NA,TRBV7-6,TRBD1
TGTGCCGGCGAATCGACAGGACGGTACTATGGCTACACCTTC,CAGESTGRYYGYTF,TRBJ1-2,NA,TRBV6-5,NA
TGTGCCAGCAGGACTACGGGGAGGGAAAATTCACCCCTCCACTTT,CASRTTGRENSPLHF,TRBJ1-6,NA,TRBV7-8,NA
TGTGCCAGCAGCAGGGGAAGAGGGACAGGGGTTACAGGCACCGGGGAGCTGTTTTTT,CASSRGRGTGVTGTGELFF,TRBJ2-2,NA,TRBV5-4,TRBD1
TGTGCCAGTAGTCCTCCGGGACTCTCGAACACTGAAGCTTTCTTT,CASSPPGLSNTEAFF,TRBJ1-1,NA,TRBV19,NA
TGCGCCAGCAGCTTTGGACAATCCGGGTTTGGGGAGCAGTACTTC,CASSFGQSGFGEQYF,TRBJ2-7,few,TRBV5-1,NA
TGCGCCAGCAGTCAAGAGGGACTAGCGGAGACCTTCAACGAGCAGTACTTC,CASSQEGLAETFNEQYF,TRBJ2-7,NA,TRBV23-1,TRBD2
TGTGCCAGCAGCGTAGGGTCCGCGCTCATGAACACTGAAGCTTTCTTT,CASSVGSALMNTEAFF,TRBJ1-1,once,TRBV9,NA
TGTGCCAGCAGCCTACAGGGAGTTGGTAATGAAAAACTGTTTTTT,CASSLQGVGNEKLFF,TRBJ1-4,NA,TRBV7-9,NA
TGTGCCTGGAAACCTAGGACAGGGAGACACACTGAAGCTTTCTTT,CAWKPRTGRHTEAFF,TRBJ1-1,NA,TRBV30,TRBD1
TGTGCCAGCAGCCTGGTCTTTGGGGCCAACAAAGCTTCTGGAAACACCATATATTTT,CASSLVFGANKASGNTIYF,TRBJ1-3,NA,TRBV5-5,NA
TGTGCCAGCAGCGGGGGCGCTAGCGGTGGACTCGGAAGCACAGATACGCAGTATTTT,CASSGGASGGLGSTDTQYF,TRBJ2-3,NA,TRBV7-9,NA
TGTGCCAGCAGCCATCTCCCGACAGGGGGATATGGCTACACCTTC,CASSHLPTGGYGYTF,TRBJ1-2,NA,TRBV14,TRBD1